This TCR beta chain was obtained from a study of T cell repertoires in aging, cancer and after chemotherapy. General observations from the study: Loss of evenness, beyond lost richness, contributed to age-related TCR diversity decline in cancer patients.

Amplification of TCR beta used genomic DNA extracted from peripheral blood. This clonotype has just a few counts. Antigen specificity is unknown. TRB rearrangements spanning V, D and J were amplified using mixed TRB-A/B primers. A single record per CDR3 protein comes from TCRdb applying MiXCR to the multiplex PCR reads. The table records thousands of distinct CDR3 sequences, roughly 37% of them present only once. Germline assignment: CDR1 MNHEY and CDR2 SVGEGT. Trimming removed 6 bases at V and 4 bases at J, with 14 bases between. The CDR3 is 14 residues long. Sequenced input: blood. The TCR comes from a human donor in good health. The chain joins TRBV6-2 or TRBV6-3 to TRBJ2-3; either TRBD1 or TRBD2 may fit D (6 bases each). The CDR3: CASSRMGGADTQYF. The CDR3 bases are TGTGCCAGCAGCAGGATGGGGGGCGCAGATACGCAGTATTTT.